This T cell receptor beta chain was sequenced in a study of shared T cell receptors in the human thymus. Generated by immunoSEQ multiplex PCR, the TCRdb table keeps only in-frame clones and is missing some. The table has approximately 760,000 clones, approximately 85% seen once; the top ten hold about 0.0098%. The same data also contributed to another study, on human thymus T cells.

Sequenced material: thymocytes. This clonotype originated in a girl in the first two years of life with a congenital heart defect.

This chain's CDR3 is CASSDVGPEQYF. The CDR3 bases are TGTGCCAGCAGTGATGTGGGGCCCGAGCAGTACTTC. The chain has TRBV2 and TRBJ2-7; D may be TRBD1 (5 bases). Germline V gene sequence: CDR1 SNHLY, CDR2 FYNNEI. The CDR3 has 12 amino acids. Trimming left V 3 bases short and J 6 bases short, with 9 bases between. Full variable domain (remainder filled in from reference TRBV2 and TRBJ2-7): EPEVTQTPSHQVTQMGQEVILRCVPISNHLYFYWYRQILGQKVEFLVSFYNNEISEKSEIFDDQFSVERPDGSNFTLKIRSTKLEDSAMYFCASSDVGPEQYFGPGTRLTVT.